The next 9 T cell receptor beta chains were all read from a single sample in a study of T cells of healthy individuals. TCRdb re-derived calls from the 5' RACE reads in MiXCR, one entry per CDR3 protein. The profile shows tens of thousands of distinct CDR3 sequences, about 16% of them singletons. These receptors originate from a human donor in good health.

This clonotype came up many times. The chain joins TRBV20-1 to TRBJ2-1; D might be TRBD1 (6 bases). Trimming shortened V by 6 bases and J by 0 bases, and 21 bases separated the two germline ends. CDR3 length equals 17 residues. Germline lookup yields CDR1 DFQATT and CDR2 SNEGSKA (reference sequence). The CDR3 coding sequence is TGCAGTGCCCCGGTCCAACAGGGCTGGAGCTCCTACAATGAGCAGTTCTTC. Its translation: CSAPVQQGWSSYNEQFF.

The CDR3 nucleotides are TGTGCCAGCAGCACCAGGAGCGGGGGTCGGGCAGATACGCAGTATTTT. Amino acid sequence: CASSTRSGGRADTQYF. This chain connects TRBV7-3 to TRBJ2-3; 8 bases map to TRBD2. This CDR3 is 16 amino acids long. The germline gives CDR1 SGHTA, CDR2 FQGTGA. The trim removed 5 bases at V and 4 bases at J, leaving 11 bases unmatched.

This clonotype showed up just a few times. This chain connects TRBV4-3 to TRBJ2-1, with 9 nucleotides matching TRBD2. V dropped 4 bases and J dropped 5; count of bases not matched to a gene: 15. Germline-derived CDR1 and CDR2 are LGHNA and YSLEER. The CDR3 consists of 18 residues. The CDR3: CASSPYFRSSGRDNEQFF. CDR3 in DNA: TGCGCCAGCAGCCCCTACTTTCGGAGTAGCGGGAGAGACAATGAGCAGTTCTTC.

This clonotype has just a few counts. The rearrangement links TRBV12-3 or TRBV12-4 to TRBJ2-1; possible D gene TRBD2, 6 bases. The CDR3 is 12 residues long. Deletions cut 4 bases from V and 9 bases from J, with 10 bases between. CDR3 region: CASSSSVAEQFF. The CDR3 coding sequence is TGTGCCAGCAGTTCTAGCGTGGCTGAGCAGTTCTTC.

Regarding this clonotype: This clone may be a read error of a much larger clone one base away. The chain couples TRBV9 to TRBJ2-7, with TRBD2 matching 8 bases. The germline gives CDR1 SGDLS, CDR2 YYNGEE. V shed 2 bases, J shed 7 bases, and the junction held 8 bases outside the gene matches. The CDR3 has 14 amino acids. The CDR3: CASSVERESDEQYF. CDR3 in DNA: TGTGCCAGCAGCGTGGAGCGGGAGTCTGATGAGCAGTACTTC.

This clonotype showed up just a few times. The rearrangement links TRBV7-9 to TRBJ2-1; 8 bases fit TRBD1. The germline gives CDR1 SEHNR, CDR2 FQNEAQ (reference sequence). The CDR3 is made up of 14 amino acids. J was trimmed by 14 bases and V by 5 bases; bases with no gene match: 14. The CDR3 region is CASSDSGQVSAEFF. Written as DNA, the CDR3 is TGTGCCAGCAGCGATTCGGGACAGGTCTCCGCGGAGTTCTTC.

This clonotype was counted a few times. The rearrangement links TRBV9 to TRBJ1-1; the D gene is possibly TRBD1 (5 bases). The CDR3 runs 14 residues. Looked up from germline, CDR1 is SGDLS and CDR2 is YYNGEE. V lost 2 bases, J lost 5 bases, and 13 bases lay in between. CDR3 coding DNA: TGTGCCAGCAGCGTTCTAGGGGACCTGACTGAAGCTTTCTTT. Protein: CASSVLGDLTEAFF.

CDR3 loop: CASSQDTSLNTGELFF. In DNA, the CDR3 is TGTGCCAGCAGCCAAGATACTAGCTTGAACACCGGGGAGCTGTTTTTT. The chain combines TRBV4-2 with TRBJ2-2; weak D call: TRBD2 (6 bases). V lost 0 bases and J 1 base, leaving 9 bases between the germline ends. This CDR3 comprises 16 residues. The germline V gene has CDR1 LGHNA and CDR2 YNFKEQ.

This clonotype was detected ten times or more. The chain has TRBV9 and TRBJ2-3; the D is unclear. The CDR3 loop spans 15 amino acids. Trimming removed 4 bases from V and 3 bases from J, with 15 bases in between. Germline V CDR1 and CDR2: SGDLS, YYNGEE. CDR3 in amino acids: CASSPLRQRTDTQYF. CDR3 in DNA: TGTGCCAGCAGCCCCCTCAGGCAGAGGACAGATACGCAGTATTTT.